This T cell receptor beta chain was documented in a study of T cell repertoires in ileal Crohn's disease. Using immunoSEQ multiplex PCR, the repertoire was profiled, and TCRdb retains in-frame clones only, with some absent. The sample carries approximately 7,400 clones, 60% to 80% recorded once. Time point indicated: neoterminal ileum biopsy at postoperative endoscopy, about 6 months after surgery. This sequence originates from an adult with Crohn's disease. The material sequenced was ileal tissue.

The CDR3 is CASSQLAGGADTQYF. In DNA form, the CDR3 reads TGTGCCAGCAGTCAACTAGCGGGGGGAGCAGATACGCAGTATTTT. V and J are TRBV2 and TRBJ2-3, with 12 bases identical to TRBD2. The CDR3 sequence is 15 residues long. The V gene's germline CDR1 is SNHLY and CDR2 FYNNEI. V lost 5 bases and J lost 4; bases outside the gene matches: 4.